This TCR beta chain is from a study of blood T cell repertoires in COVID-19. About the research overall: Both acute and convalescent COVID-19 samples were obtained from the United States, Italy and Spain. In each case, the material was cDNA or gDNA derived from T cells, B-cell-depleted T cells, or PBMCs.

The repertoire was sequenced with immunoSEQ multiplex PCR; TCRdb's copy has only in-frame clones and lacks some. The sample yields 100,000 to 150,000 clones, approximately 83% seen once. The CDR3 loop spans 13 amino acids. V was clipped by 6 bases and J by 7 bases, with 13 bases between them. This clone was found a few times. The receptor was derived from an elderly woman with acute or convalescent COVID-19. Source material: peripheral blood. The chain combines TRBV12-3 or TRBV12-4 with TRBJ1-5, with D tentatively TRBD1 (5 bases). In DNA, the CDR3 is TGTGCCAGCAGCCCGGGGGAGAACCAGCCCCAGCATTTT. Encoded protein: CASSPGENQPQHF.